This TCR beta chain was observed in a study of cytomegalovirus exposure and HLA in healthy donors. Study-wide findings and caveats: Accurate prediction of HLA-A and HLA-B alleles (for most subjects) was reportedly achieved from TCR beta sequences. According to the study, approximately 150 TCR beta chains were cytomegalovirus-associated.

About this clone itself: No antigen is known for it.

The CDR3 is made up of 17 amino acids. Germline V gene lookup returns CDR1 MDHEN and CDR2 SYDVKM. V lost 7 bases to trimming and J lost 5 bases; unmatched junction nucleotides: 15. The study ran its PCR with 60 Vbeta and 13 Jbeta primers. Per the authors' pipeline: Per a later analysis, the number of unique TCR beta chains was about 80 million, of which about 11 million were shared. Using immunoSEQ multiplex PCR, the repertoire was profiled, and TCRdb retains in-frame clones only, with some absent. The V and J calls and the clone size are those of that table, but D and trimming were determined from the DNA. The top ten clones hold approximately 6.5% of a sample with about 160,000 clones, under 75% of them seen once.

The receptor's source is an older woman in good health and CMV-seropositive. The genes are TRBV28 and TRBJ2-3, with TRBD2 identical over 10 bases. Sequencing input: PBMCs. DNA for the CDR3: TGTGCCAGCACTTCCCGGGTCAGCGGGGGGGGGAGAGATACGCAGTATTTT. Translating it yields CASTSRVSGGGRDTQYF.